These 7 T cell receptor beta chains came from one sample sequenced in a study of blood T cell repertoires in COVID-19. Clones were sequenced by immunoSEQ multiplex PCR, and TCRdb holds only the in-frame ones, with some missing. This table has roughly 60,000 clones, roughly 87% appearing once. Sequencing used peripheral blood. The receptors here all came from a man between 35 and 55 years old with COVID-19, enrolled during active disease.

The sample holds one count of this clone. V is TRBV10-3 and J is TRBJ2-1; 9 bases map to TRBD2. The CDR3 is made up of 15 amino acids. V gave up 1 base and J gave up 7 bases; unmatched junction bases: 5. The germline V gene encodes CDR1 ENHRY and CDR2 SYGVKD. The CDR3 region is CAISEFSGRGNEQFF. The CDR3 DNA reads as TGTGCCATCAGTGAGTTTAGCGGGAGAGGGAATGAGCAGTTCTTC.

The chain links TRBV12-5 to TRBJ2-7; D is perhaps TRBD1 (6 bases). The CDR3 is 14 amino acids. CDR1 and CDR2 from the germline V gene are LGHNT and FRNRAP. Trimming cost V 1 base and J 3 bases, with 10 bases left between them. The CDR3 reads CASGLGQGRYEQYF. The CDR3 DNA follows: TGTGCTAGTGGTTTGGGCCAGGGGCGCTACGAGCAGTACTTC.

The gene calls are TRBV4-1 and TRBJ1-2, with unresolved D. V was clipped by 4 bases and J by 0 bases, with 9 bases between them. Germline lookup yields CDR1 MGHRA and CDR2 YSYEKL. This CDR3 is 14 amino acids long. The CDR3 region has the DNA TGCGCCAGCAGCCCTGGAGGCTCTAACTATGGCTACACCTTC. Protein product: CASSPGGSNYGYTF.

The genes are TRBV5-1 and TRBJ2-3; 10 nucleotides agree with TRBD2. Trimming removed 4 bases from V and 1 base from J; junction bases left unmatched: 6. The CDR3 extends over 16 amino acids. The germline CDR1 and CDR2 sequences are SGHRS and YFSETQ. The CDR3: CASSNTGTSGTDTQYF. The CDR3 coding sequence is TGCGCCAGCAGCAACACCGGGACTAGCGGCACAGATACGCAGTATTTT.

The V and J genes are TRBV27 and TRBJ2-3; perhaps TRBD1 as D (6 bases). This CDR3 comprises 14 residues. From germline, CDR1 is MNHEY and CDR2 SMNVEV (reference sequence). Between the trimmed V and J ends, which lost 3 bases and 3 bases, there was a span of 10 bases. CDR3 region: CASSLGRGTDTQYF. The DNA for the CDR3 is TGTGCCAGCAGTTTGGGCAGGGGAACAGATACGCAGTATTTT.

This clone has only one observation. In nucleotides, the CDR3 is TGTGCCAGCAGCCCCCCGACAGGGGTTGGCACCGGGGAGCTGTTTTTT. Its protein is CASSPPTGVGTGELFF. V usage is TRBV7-9 and J usage is TRBJ2-2; the match to TRBD1 covers 8 bases. J was trimmed by 4 bases and V by 5 bases; bases with no gene match: 9. The CDR3 runs 16 residues. Per germline, CDR1 SEHNR and CDR2 FQNEAQ (reference sequence).

In this sample, this clone turned up once. The CDR3 DNA is TGTGCCAGCAGTCAGGGGGCGGGTCAGCCCCAGCATTTT. Encoded protein: CASSQGAGQPQHF. The genes are TRBV12-3 or TRBV12-4 and TRBJ1-5; 8 bases match TRBD1. Germline trimming cut 5 bases from V and 6 bases from J; bases unmatched to any gene: 3. This CDR3 comprises 13 residues.